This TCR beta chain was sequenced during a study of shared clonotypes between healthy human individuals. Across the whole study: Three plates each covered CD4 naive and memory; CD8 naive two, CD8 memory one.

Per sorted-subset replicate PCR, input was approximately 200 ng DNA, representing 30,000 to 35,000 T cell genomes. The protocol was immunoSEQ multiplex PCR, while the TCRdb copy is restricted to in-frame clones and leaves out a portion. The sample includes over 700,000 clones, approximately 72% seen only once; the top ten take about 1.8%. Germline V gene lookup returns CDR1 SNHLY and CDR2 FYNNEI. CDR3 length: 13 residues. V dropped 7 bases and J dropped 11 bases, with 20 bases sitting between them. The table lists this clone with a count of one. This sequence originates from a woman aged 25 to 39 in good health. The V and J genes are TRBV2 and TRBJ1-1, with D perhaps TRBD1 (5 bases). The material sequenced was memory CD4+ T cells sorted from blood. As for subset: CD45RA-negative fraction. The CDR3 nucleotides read TGTGCCAGCACCGCCGCACGCGGGGCGGGGGCTTTCTTT. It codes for CASTAARGAGAFF.